This TCR beta chain was sequenced in a study of early T cells in non-severe SARS-CoV-2 infection (dated by TCRdb to the early 2020s). In terms of the full investigation: Because TCR sequencing relied on bulk RNA taken from unsorted whole blood, pairing of alpha and beta chains was not possible. General findings and caveats noted by the study authors: VDJdb matching was skewed toward anti-spike CD8 responses and likely underestimated virus-specific expansions, missing private and CD4 specificities.

Library method: 5' RACE. The sequencer was a NextSeq 500. The TCR library protocol attached unique molecular identifiers to individual cDNA molecules to correct for sequencing error and PCR bias. Sequencing covered both TCR alpha and beta chains, and within each sample the abundances of alpha and beta sequences were tightly co-correlated. In the paper's pipeline: Decombinator V4 was used to annotate TCR sequences for V gene, J gene and CDR3. Expanded TCRs were defined as changing significantly between any two time points under a Poisson model with p below 0.0001. TCR abundances were normalised to the total number of TCRs sequenced per sample and were expressed as counts per million. TRAV1-2 paired with TRAJ12, TRAJ20 or TRAJ33 defined MAIT TCRs, while TRAV10 paired with TRAJ18 defined iNKT TCRs. VDJdb, accessed 1 November 2021, was searched for CMV, EBV and SARS-CoV-2 annotated TCRs, with TCRs annotated for multiple antigens excluded. Using fastp trimming at Q25 and MiXCR clonotype assembly, TCRdb reanalyzed the public sequencing data and kept in-frame beta chains. Each record represents a unique CDR3 protein, reported with the most common genes and DNA among its rows. It is TCRdb's table, rather than the study itself, that gives the V and J calls and clone size. The sample has fewer than 85,000 distinct CDR3 sequences on record, approximately 12% of them singletons. The ten largest account for approximately 5% of the sample.

Set within a cohort of healthcare workers in London, UK, this nested case-control study involved weekly PCR testing of nasopharyngeal swabs along with blood sampling. Healthcare workers were recruited between 23 and 31 March 2020, during the week of the UK lockdown, and were followed weekly for up to roughly 15 weeks. Sequences SGHRS (CDR1) and YFSETQ (CDR2) are obtained from the germline V gene. A distance of 13 bases separates the germline ends of V and J, which lose 0 bases and 4 bases respectively. From the cysteine through the phenylalanine, the CDR3 covers 15 amino acids. Only CDR3 DNA remains: 45 bases, in frame from the first base. This clonotype was recorded at least ten times. There is no known antigen for this receptor. No per-base quality is available; no much larger clone lies one base away.

The TCR comes from an adult who was a healthcare worker with PCR-confirmed SARS-CoV-2 infection or an uninfected control (not recorded which). This chain is built from TRBV5-1 and TRBJ1-2; a weak D assignment points to TRBD1 (5 bases agree). Sequences were obtained from whole blood. This receptor carries the CDR3 CASSLAGGEGYGYTF. The DNA sequence is as follows: TGCGCCAGCAGCTTGGCCGGGGGTGAGGGCTATGGCTACACCTTC.